This T cell receptor beta chain appears in the sequencing data of a study of blood T cell repertoires in COVID-19. Study as a whole: Sites in the United States, Italy and Spain provided acute and convalescent COVID-19 samples. The analysed material was cDNA or gDNA that came from T cells, B-cell-depleted T cells, or PBMCs.

The authors' processing: Reference gene primer amplification in the assay estimated nucleated cell counts. Data came from immunoSEQ multiplex PCR; TCRdb stores just in-frame clones and leaves some out. V, J and clone size are taken as reported in that table, and D and trimming were inferred from the DNA itself. The sample records tens of thousands of clones, 70% to 90% being singletons. Germline CDR1 reads SGHKS; CDR2 reads YYEKEE (reference sequence). This CDR3 is built from 16 residues. Trimming took 4 bases from V and 3 from J; bases not matched to a gene: 9. The sequencing sample was made of peripheral blood. The receptor's source is a woman aged 80 or over with active or convalescent COVID-19. The gene calls are TRBV5-5 and TRBJ2-3; 9 bases match TRBD1. In DNA form, the CDR3 reads TGTGCCAGCAGCCGAGACAGGGGGTCAAGTACAGATACGCAGTATTTT. It translates to CASSRDRGSSTDTQYF.